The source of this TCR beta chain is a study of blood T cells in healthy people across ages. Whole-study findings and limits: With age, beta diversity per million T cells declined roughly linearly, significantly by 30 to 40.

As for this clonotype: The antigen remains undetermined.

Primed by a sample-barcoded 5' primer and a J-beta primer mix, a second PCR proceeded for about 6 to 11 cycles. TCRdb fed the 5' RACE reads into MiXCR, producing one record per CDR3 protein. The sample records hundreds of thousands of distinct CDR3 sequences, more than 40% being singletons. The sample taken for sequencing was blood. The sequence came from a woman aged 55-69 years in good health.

CDR3 sequence (DNA): TGTGCCACCCGGAGGCACTACCAAGAGACCCAGTACTTC. This sequence encodes CATRRHYQETQYF. V usage is TRBV9 and J usage is TRBJ2-5; maybe TRBD2 (5 bases). Deletions cut 9 bases from V and 0 bases from J, with 12 bases between. Germline loops: CDR1 SGDLS, CDR2 YYNGEE. The CDR3 runs to 13 residues. The full variable domain, with the rest looked up from reference TRBV9 and TRBJ2-5, is DSGVTQTPKHLITATGQRVTLRCSPRSGDLSVYWYQQSLDQGLQFLIQYYNGEERAKGNILERFSAQQFPDLHSELNLSSLELGDSALYFCATRRHYQETQYFGPGTRLLVL.